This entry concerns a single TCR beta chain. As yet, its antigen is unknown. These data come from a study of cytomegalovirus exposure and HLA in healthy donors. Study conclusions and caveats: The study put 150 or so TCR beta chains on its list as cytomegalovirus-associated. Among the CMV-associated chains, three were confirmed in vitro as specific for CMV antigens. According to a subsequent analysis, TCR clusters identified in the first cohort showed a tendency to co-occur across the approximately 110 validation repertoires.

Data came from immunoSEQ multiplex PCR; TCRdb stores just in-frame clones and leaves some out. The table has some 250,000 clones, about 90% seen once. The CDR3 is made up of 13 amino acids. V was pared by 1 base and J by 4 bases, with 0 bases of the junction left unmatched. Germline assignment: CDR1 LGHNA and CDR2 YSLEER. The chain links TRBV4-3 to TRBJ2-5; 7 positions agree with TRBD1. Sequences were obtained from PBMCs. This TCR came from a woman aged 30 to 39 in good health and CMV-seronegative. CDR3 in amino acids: CASSQGQGETQYF. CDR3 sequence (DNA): TGCGCCAGCAGCCAAGGACAGGGAGAGACCCAGTACTTC.